What follows are 31 T cell receptor beta chains derived from one specimen sequenced in a study of blood T cells in healthy people across ages. PCR was performed a second time for 7 to 11 cycles using a sample-barcoded 5' primer and a J-beta primer mix. TCRdb redid the calling of the 5' RACE reads with MiXCR, one entry per CDR3 protein. The sample consists of some 1.6 million distinct CDR3 sequences, roughly 32% of them appearing once. The specimen was blood. The receptors come from a woman in her 30s in good health.

This clonotype was picked up a small number of times. The rearrangement links TRBV3-1 to TRBJ2-3; maybe TRBD1 (7 bases). Germline V CDR1 and CDR2: LGHDT, YNNKEL (reference sequence). The length of the CDR3 is 15 residues. V dropped 3 bases and J dropped 4 bases, with 14 bases sitting between them. The CDR3 DNA is TGTGCCAGCAGCCAGCGGGACAGAAAGTCAGATACGCAGTATTTT. Translation: CASSQRDRKSDTQYF.

This clonotype has just a few counts. The genes are TRBV27 and TRBJ1-2; D is unresolved. Germline CDR1 MNHEY, CDR2 SMNVEV (reference sequence). Trimming cost V 2 bases and J 8 bases, with 12 bases left between them. This CDR3 contains 13 residues. The CDR3 protein is CASSLVPGSGYTF. CDR3 bases: TGTGCCAGCAGTTTAGTCCCCGGTTCGGGCTACACCTTC.

This clonotype was seen more than once but under ten times. The chain is built from TRBV28 and TRBJ1-2; TRBD1 might be the D (6 bases). Germline-derived CDR1 and CDR2 are MDHEN and SYDVKM. Trimming stripped 5 bases from V and 5 bases from J, with 15 bases between. This CDR3 is 14 amino acids long. The CDR3 region has the DNA TGTGCCAGCAGTGGGACGTATACAGGGTATGGCTACACCTTC. Its translation: CASSGTYTGYGYTF.

Comment on this clonotype: A junction boundary mismatches the germline segment, possibly from a read error. The chain combines TRBV12-3 or TRBV12-4 with TRBJ2-1; 9 nucleotides agree with TRBD2. This CDR3 comprises 15 residues. The CDR3 loop reads CACSLSGGSYNEQFF. The DNA of the CDR3 is TGTGCCTGCAGTCTTAGCGGGGGCTCCTACAATGAGCAGTTCTTC.

The chain recombines TRBV20-1 with TRBJ2-5; no reliable D call. The length of the CDR3 is 16 residues. In germline, CDR1 is DFQATT, CDR2 SNEGSKA (reference sequence). Trimming stripped 0 bases from V and 0 bases from J, with 14 bases between. In nucleotides, the CDR3 is TGCAGTGCTAGAGATATGACACAACTTAACCAAGAGACCCAGTACTTC. Protein product: CSARDMTQLNQETQYF.

This chain uses TRBV6-1 with TRBJ1-5; 8 bases fit TRBD1. V shed 6 bases, J shed 8 bases, and the junction held 6 bases outside the gene matches. Germline CDR1 reads MNHNS; CDR2 reads SASEGT. The CDR3 length is 13 residues. In DNA form, the CDR3 reads TGTGCCAGCAGCTCGACAGGGGACAAGCCCCAGCATTTT. This translates into CASSSTGDKPQHF.

The chain carries TRBV9 and TRBJ1-1, with a possible D match to TRBD1 (6 bases). CDR3 length: 13 amino acids. Trimming stripped 10 bases from V and 6 bases from J, with 19 bases between. Germline CDR1 and CDR2: SGDLS and YYNGEE. This CDR3 is CARKAGQLSEAFF. CDR3 coding DNA: TGTGCCCGGAAGGCGGGACAACTCTCTGAAGCTTTCTTT.

The J gene is TRBJ1-6, the V gene TRBV20-1; the match to TRBD1 covers 7 bases. Losses at the gene ends were 6 bases for V and 0 bases for J; bases not matched to a gene: 5. Germline V gives CDR1 DFQATT, CDR2 SNEGSKA (reference sequence). The CDR3 has 15 amino acids. The CDR3 loop is CSAKTGSSYNSPLHF. CDR3 DNA sequence: TGCAGTGCAAAGACAGGGAGCTCCTATAATTCACCCCTCCACTTT.

This clonotype came up a few times. This chain joins TRBV10-3 and TRBJ2-2; no clear D. Germline V CDR1 and CDR2: ENHRY, SYGVKD. The length of the CDR3 is 15 residues. Trimming cost V 0 bases and J 5 bases, with 10 bases left between them. This CDR3 is CAISESLDRTGELFF. The DNA for the CDR3 is TGTGCCATCAGTGAGTCTCTCGACCGGACCGGGGAGCTGTTTTTT.

This clonotype was found a few times. This chain uses TRBV24-1 with TRBJ1-5; 9 positions match TRBD1. The V segment lost 3 bases and the J segment 5 bases; nucleotides outside the gene matches: 7. The CDR3 loop spans 16 amino acids. Germline CDR1 KGHDR, CDR2 SFDVKD. The CDR3 DNA reads TGTGCCACCAGTGATGGGGGACAGGGCCGACATCAGCCCCAGCATTTT. Its translation is CATSDGGQGRHQPQHF.

This clonotype was seen at least ten times. The chain uses TRBV7-8 and TRBJ2-3; D is unclear. CDR3 length: 14 amino acids. Germline-derived CDR1 and CDR2 are SGHVS and FQNEAQ. V gave up 1 base and J gave up 2 bases, with 7 bases separating them. The CDR3 is CASSLDRHTDTQYF. CDR3 bases: TGTGCCAGCAGCTTAGACAGACACACAGATACGCAGTATTTT. The full variable domain, in which reference TRBV7-8 and TRBJ2-3 provide the parts outside the CDR3, is GAGVSQSPRYKVAKRGQDVALRCDPISGHVSLFWYQQALGQGPEFLTYFQNEAQLDKSGLPSDRFFAERPEGSVSTLKIQRTQQEDSAVYLCASSLDRHTDTQYFGPGTRLTVL.

In its sample, this clonotype was seen a few times. The chain has TRBV12-3 or TRBV12-4 and TRBJ2-7, with D maybe TRBD2 (7 bases). The CDR3 is 15 residues long. The V and J ends lost 6 bases and 2 bases respectively, with 17 bases between them. CDR3 DNA: TGTGCCAGCAGCTTGGAGCCGGGGGGCCCCTACGAGCAGTACTTC. This sequence encodes CASSLEPGGPYEQYF.

This clonotype was observed a few times. CDR3 nucleotides: TGCAGTGCTCCGGCAGGAGAAAAACTGTTTTTT. Its protein product is CSAPAGEKLFF. The chain recombines TRBV20-1 with TRBJ1-4; the D is unclear. With 5 bases removed from V and 8 bases from J, the gap between germline ends came to 9 bases. The CDR3 runs to 11 residues. The germline V gene has CDR1 DFQATT and CDR2 SNEGSKA (reference sequence).

This clonotype was counted a few times. This chain links TRBV10-3 with TRBJ1-6; 9 bases match TRBD1. Germline CDR1 and CDR2: ENHRY and SYGVKD. The CDR3 has 14 amino acids. Trimming removed 6 bases from V and 7 bases from J; junction bases left unmatched: 4. The CDR3 reads CAIRPGTGNSPLHF. The DNA for the CDR3 is TGTGCCATCAGGCCCGGGACAGGGAATTCACCCCTCCACTTT.

J is TRBJ1-2 and V is TRBV6-4; 7 positions match TRBD1. The CDR3 spans 15 residues. The germline V gene encodes CDR1 MRHNA and CDR2 SNTAGT. V was clipped by 0 bases and J by 4 bases; unmatched bases: 5. The CDR3 DNA reads TGTGCCAGCAGTGACTCCCCAGGGGGAGGCTATGGCTACACCTTC. Protein: CASSDSPGGGYGYTF.

Many counts were recorded for this clonotype. The chain links TRBV3-1 to TRBJ2-7; D unresolved. V lost 3 bases to trimming and J lost 4 bases, with 16 bases between them. This CDR3 contains 15 residues. Germline V gives CDR1 LGHDT, CDR2 YNNKEL (reference sequence). The CDR3 DNA reads TGTGCCAGCAGCCACAGCAGGATAGCCGTATACGAGCAGTACTTC. Translated, it gives CASSHSRIAVYEQYF.

The chain recombines TRBV4-1 with TRBJ1-4; D perhaps matches TRBD1 (6 bases). Trimming left V 3 bases short and J 3 bases short, with 23 bases between. The CDR3 covers 19 residues. Germline CDR1 is MGHRA and CDR2 is YSYEKL. The CDR3, as DNA: TGCGCCAGCAGCCAGTCTTATAGTGAACAGGGCCTTCCTAATGAAAAACTGTTTTTT. Translation: CASSQSYSEQGLPNEKLFF.

The chain links TRBV9 to TRBJ1-1; no firm D call. The CDR3 totals 13 residues. Germline CDR1 reads SGDLS; CDR2 reads YYNGEE. Between the trimmed V and J ends, which lost 4 bases and 5 bases, there was a span of 12 bases. In nucleotides, the CDR3 is TGTGCCAGCAGCCTACCGGGCAAGACTGAAGCTTTCTTT. Translation gives CASSLPGKTEAFF.

This clonotype was seen only a few times. The V call is TRBV12-3 or TRBV12-4, the J call TRBJ1-2; no firm D call. The CDR3 contains 15 residues. The V and J ends lost 5 bases and 0 bases respectively, with 13 bases between them. CDR3 in amino acids: CASSNPGTANYGYTF. The CDR3 bases are TGTGCCAGCAGTAACCCAGGCACCGCTAACTATGGCTACACCTTC.

This chain connects TRBV7-9 to TRBJ1-2; tentatively, D is TRBD1 (5 bases). The V gene's germline CDR1 is SEHNR and CDR2 FQNEAQ (reference sequence). CDR3 length: 14 residues. V gave up 7 bases and J gave up 1 base, with 13 bases separating them. The CDR3 loop is CASTPGNVNYGYTF. CDR3 DNA: TGTGCCAGCACCCCAGGGAACGTTAACTATGGCTACACCTTC. Complete variable domain (other parts from reference TRBV7-9 and TRBJ1-2): DTGVSQNPRHKITKRGQNVTFRCDPISEHNRLYWYRQTLGQGPEFLTYFQNEAQLEKSRLLSDRFSAERPKGSFSTLEIQRTEQGDSAMYLCASTPGNVNYGYTFGSGTRLTVV.

This clonotype has only a few counts. This chain uses TRBV9 with TRBJ1-2, with 7 bases matching TRBD1. Germline V CDR1 and CDR2: SGDLS, YYNGEE. There are 16 residues in the CDR3. V shed 0 bases, J shed 0 bases, and the junction held 5 bases outside the gene matches. The CDR3 DNA follows: TGTGCCAGCAGCGTAGGGGGACAGCCGACTAACTATGGCTACACCTTC. This encodes CASSVGGQPTNYGYTF.

This clonotype has at least ten counts. V is TRBV4-1 and J is TRBJ2-1; D is perhaps TRBD2 (6 bases). Trimming cost V 5 bases and J 3 bases, with 11 bases left between them. CDR1 is MGHRA and CDR2 is YSYEKL in the germline V gene. There are 14 residues in the CDR3. The CDR3 DNA follows: TGCGCCAGCAGCTTCCGGGACTTCTACAATGAGCAGTTCTTC. Translating it yields CASSFRDFYNEQFF.

The chain couples TRBV3-1 to TRBJ1-2, with 8 positions matching TRBD1. The CDR3 contains 15 residues. Unmatched junction bases numbered 8, after V lost 4 bases and J lost 4 bases. Germline V gene sequence: CDR1 LGHDT, CDR2 YNNKEL (reference sequence). The CDR3, as DNA: TGTGCCAGCAGCCCCACTGGACAGGGACGCTATGGCTACACCTTC. It translates to CASSPTGQGRYGYTF.

This clonotype was found a few times. The rearrangement joins TRBV7-3 to TRBJ1-5; D unresolved. Trimming cost V 5 bases and J 3 bases, with 17 bases left between them. This CDR3 has 16 residues. CDR1 and CDR2 (germline): SGHTA, FQGTGA. Here the CDR3 reads CASSLQVASSNQPQHF. Here the CDR3 DNA reads TGTGCCAGCAGCCTCCAAGTGGCATCTTCCAATCAGCCCCAGCATTTT.

A few counts support this clonotype. The chain carries TRBV4-1 and TRBJ1-4; D remains ambiguous. Germline V gene lookup returns CDR1 MGHRA and CDR2 YSYEKL. The length of the CDR3 is 17 residues. Trimming cost V 1 base and J 11 bases, with 23 bases left between them. CDR3 loop: CASSQGSYGRRVGKLFF. CDR3 coding DNA: TGCGCCAGCAGCCAAGGATCCTACGGCAGGAGGGTAGGGAAACTGTTTTTT.

The chain couples TRBV28 to TRBJ2-2, with 9 bases lining up with TRBD2. Germline CDR1 reads MDHEN; CDR2 reads SYDVKM. The CDR3 runs to 15 residues. The junction had 6 bases not matched to a gene; V was cut back by 3 bases and J by 7 bases. The CDR3 spells CASSFLAGEDGELFF. Here the CDR3 DNA reads TGTGCCAGCAGTTTCTTAGCGGGAGAGGACGGGGAGCTGTTTTTT.

As to this clonotype: An end of the junction does not agree with germline; a read error may underlie this. This chain connects TRBV15 to TRBJ2-1; 10 nucleotides agree with TRBD2. Germline CDR1 and CDR2: LNHNV and YYDKDF (reference sequence). The CDR3 runs to 15 residues. The CDR3 sequence is CATSRDRTSGNGQFF. In DNA form, the CDR3 reads TGTGCCACCAGCAGAGATAGGACTAGCGGCAATGGGCAGTTCTTC.

This chain joins TRBV6-5 and TRBJ2-1; 10 nucleotides agree with TRBD2. The CDR3 is made up of 20 amino acids. V lost 4 bases, J lost 0 bases, and 15 bases stayed unmatched. Germline values: CDR1 MNHEY, CDR2 SVGAGI. CDR3 residues: CASSSRGIAGGTGSYNEQFF. In nucleotides, the CDR3 is TGTGCCAGCAGTTCCCGGGGGATAGCGGGGGGCACCGGCTCCTACAATGAGCAGTTCTTC.

The chain is built from TRBV29-1 and TRBJ2-3; tentatively, D is TRBD1 (6 bases). Between the trimmed V and J ends, which lost 4 bases and 0 bases, there was a span of 17 bases. The CDR3 spans 16 residues. Per the germline V gene, CDR1 is SQVTM and CDR2 is ANQGSEA. CDR3 in DNA: TGCAGCGTTGCTAGGAGTTCAGGGGCCAGCACAGATACGCAGTATTTT. Its translation: CSVARSSGASTDTQYF.

V gene TRBV6-2 or TRBV6-3 combines with J gene TRBJ2-1; TRBD2 matches 7 bases. This CDR3 region has 12 residues. Germline V gene data show CDR1 as MNHEY and CDR2 as SVGEGT. V was pared by 6 bases and J by 9 bases, with 5 bases of the junction left unmatched. The CDR3 sequence: CASRGLEAEQFF. The CDR3 nucleotides are TGTGCCAGCAGAGGACTAGAGGCTGAGCAGTTCTTC.

In DNA, the CDR3 is TGTGCCAGCAGTTTCCCGGGCGGGAGCTCCTACAATGAGCAGTTCTTC. The encoded protein is CASSFPGGSSYNEQFF. V gene TRBV12-3 or TRBV12-4 combines with J gene TRBJ2-1; 7 nucleotides align to TRBD2. With V trimmed by 3 bases and J by 0 bases, 5 bases remained unmatched. The CDR3 covers 16 residues.